Following are 21 T cell receptor beta chains from one sample sequenced in a study of T cell clones after liver transplantation. Libraries were prepared by immunoSEQ multiplex PCR; TCRdb keeps only in-frame clonotypes and omits some of them. The table shows around 120,000 clones, with 90% occurring only once. The specimen was CD4+ T cells from blood, collected 12 months after liver transplant. The origin of the receptors is a human patient who received a liver transplant. The T cells may partly be graft donor cells.

The chain is built from TRBV2 and TRBJ2-3; no clear D. Trimming cost V 1 base and J 4 bases, with 6 bases left between them. From germline, CDR1 is SNHLY and CDR2 FYNNEI. The CDR3 consists of 13 residues. The CDR3, as DNA: TGTGCCAGCAGTGAAGTTACAGCAGATACGCAGTATTTT. It codes for CASSEVTADTQYF.

As concerns this clone: Relative to the germline gene, one junction end is altered; a read error may explain this. The gene calls are TRBV11-2 and TRBJ2-7; perhaps TRBD1 as D (6 bases). The CDR3 consists of 17 residues. The germline V gene has CDR1 SGHAT and CDR2 FQNNGV. CDR3 loop: CASSKLILRDKEALVHF. The CDR3 bases are TGTGCCAGCAGTAAACTCATTCTTCGGGACAAGGAGGCCCTTGTGCACTTC.

The V call is TRBV6-5, the J call TRBJ2-7; tentatively, D is TRBD1 (5 bases). The V gene's germline CDR1 is MNHEY and CDR2 SVGAGI. Between the trimmed V and J ends, which lost 0 bases and 2 bases, there was a span of 5 bases. This CDR3 has 13 amino acids. DNA of the CDR3: TGTGCCAGCAGTTACTCGACAGCCTACGAGCAGTACTTC. Translating gives CASSYSTAYEQYF.

V is TRBV27 and J is TRBJ2-3; 12 bases map to TRBD2. In germline, CDR1 is MNHEY, CDR2 SMNVEV (reference sequence). V was pared by 7 bases and J by 3 bases, with 5 bases of the junction left unmatched. This CDR3 region has 15 residues. The CDR3 DNA sequence: TGTGCCAGCACTCCTCTAGCGGGAGGGACAGATACGCAGTATTTT. It is translated as CASTPLAGGTDTQYF.

The chain is built from TRBV6-1 and TRBJ2-3; 8 nucleotides align to TRBD1. Per the germline V gene, CDR1 is MNHNS and CDR2 is SASEGT. The CDR3 has 14 residues. Unmatched junction bases numbered 2, after V lost 6 bases and J lost 0 bases. The CDR3: CASSGQGSTDTQYF. CDR3 bases: TGTGCCAGCAGCGGACAGGGAAGCACAGATACGCAGTATTTT.

The rearrangement uses TRBV5-1 and TRBJ2-1; 14 positions match TRBD2. There are 16 residues in the CDR3. V shed 4 bases and J 8 bases; nucleotides not matched to a gene: 8. Germline V gene lookup returns CDR1 SGHRS and CDR2 YFSETQ. The CDR3 sequence is CASSTGLAGGFDEQFF. CDR3 nucleotide sequence: TGCGCCAGCAGCACAGGACTAGCGGGAGGTTTCGATGAGCAGTTCTTC.

The chain uses TRBV5-1 and TRBJ2-7, with 8 bases matching TRBD1. CDR1 is SGHRS, CDR2 YFSETQ, per germline. The CDR3 sequence is 14 residues long. Trimming took 0 bases from V and 6 from J; bases not matched to a gene: 5. The CDR3, as DNA: TGCGCCAGCAGCTTGGGACAGGGGAGTATCGAGCAGTACTTC. Amino acids: CASSLGQGSIEQYF.

The chain combines TRBV2 with TRBJ2-1; the D gene is possibly TRBD2 (6 bases). V was pared by 6 bases and J by 10 bases, with 10 bases between. The CDR3 is 11 amino acids. CDR1 is SNHLY, CDR2 FYNNEI, per germline. CDR3 bases: TGTGCCAGCAGCGGACTAAACGAGCAGTTCTTC. Residues: CASSGLNEQFF.

V usage is TRBV7-8 and J usage is TRBJ2-1; D not resolved. The CDR3 extends over 14 amino acids. V lost 0 bases and J lost 3, with 6 bases in between. The V gene's germline CDR1 is SGHVS and CDR2 FQNEAQ. In DNA, the CDR3 is TGTGCCAGCAGCTTAGCGCAGAGCTACAATGAGCAGTTCTTC. This encodes CASSLAQSYNEQFF.

The gene calls are TRBV5-1 and TRBJ2-7; D is perhaps TRBD2 (6 bases). CDR3 length: 15 residues. V shed 4 bases and J shed 0 bases, with 14 bases lying between them. CDR1 and CDR2 (germline): SGHRS, YFSETQ. In DNA, the CDR3 is TGCGCCAGCAGCCCGGACTGGACTACCTCCTACGAGCAGTACTTC. This encodes CASSPDWTTSYEQYF.

This chain joins TRBV5-1 and TRBJ2-3; either TRBD1 or TRBD2 may fit D (5 bases each). V lost 8 bases to trimming and J lost 0 bases, with 13 bases between them. The CDR3 is 14 amino acids. Germline V gene sequence: CDR1 SGHRS, CDR2 YFSETQ. The CDR3 reads CASTPGPSTDTQYF. CDR3 bases: TGCGCCAGTACTCCGGGACCAAGCACAGATACGCAGTATTTT. Using reference TRBV5-1 and TRBJ2-3 for the parts outside the CDR3, the full variable domain is KAGVTQTPRYLIKTRGQQVTLSCSPISGHRSVSWYQQTPGQGLQFLFEYFSETQRNKGNFPGRFSGRQFSNSRSEMNVSTLELGDSALYLCASTPGPSTDTQYFGPGTRLTVL.

The chain carries TRBV7-2 and TRBJ2-3; D is unresolved. V was clipped by 2 bases and J by 0 bases, with 6 bases between them. The CDR3 consists of 14 residues. Germline V lookup: CDR1 SGHTA, CDR2 FQGNSA. Here the CDR3 reads CASSLNPSTDTQYF. The CDR3 DNA sequence: TGTGCCAGCAGCTTAAATCCTAGCACAGATACGCAGTATTTT.

The V and J genes are TRBV4-1 and TRBJ2-1, with a possible D match to TRBD1 (5 bases). The germline V gene encodes CDR1 MGHRA and CDR2 YSYEKL. The CDR3 has 14 amino acids. Trimming cost V 3 bases and J 9 bases, with 15 bases left between them. CDR3 loop: CASSHQIVQVEQFF. CDR3 in DNA: TGCGCCAGCAGCCATCAAATTGTACAGGTTGAGCAGTTCTTC.

The chain links TRBV5-6 to TRBJ2-5, with D possibly TRBD2 on 7 matching bases. With 1 base removed from V and 2 bases from J, the gap between germline ends came to 15 bases. CDR3 length equals 16 residues. Germline lookup yields CDR1 SGHDT and CDR2 YYEEEE. In DNA form, the CDR3 reads TGTGCCAGCAGCTTGATGTTGGGGGGGCGGCAAGAGACCCAGTACTTC. It codes for CASSLMLGGRQETQYF. The full variable domain, rest sourced from reference TRBV5-6 and TRBJ2-5, is DAGVTQSPTHLIKTRGQQVTLRCSPKSGHDTVSWYQQALGQGPQFIFQYYEEEERQRGNFPDRFSGHQFPNYSSELNVNALLLGDSALYLCASSLMLGGRQETQYFGPGTRLLVL.

The chain is built from TRBV7-3 and TRBJ2-5; D not certain. Germline V lookup: CDR1 SGHTA, CDR2 FQGTGA. Trimming shortened V by 0 bases and J by 4 bases, and 6 bases separated the two germline ends. This CDR3 is 13 amino acids long. CDR3 bases: TGTGCCAGCAGCTTAACGTGGGGAGAGACCCAGTACTTC. Its translation is CASSLTWGETQYF.

The V gene is TRBV5-4, the J gene TRBJ2-2; D is ambiguous. The germline V gene encodes CDR1 SGHNT and CDR2 YYREEE (reference sequence). The CDR3 sequence is 15 residues long. V shed 4 bases and J shed 2 bases, with 12 bases lying between them. In nucleotides, the CDR3 is TGTGCCAGCAGCCTGTACATGGGAAACACCGGGGAGCTGTTTTTT. Translation gives CASSLYMGNTGELFF.

V usage is TRBV7-2 and J usage is TRBJ2-7; 10 nucleotides align to TRBD2. Germline-derived CDR1 and CDR2 are SGHTA and FQGNSA. Trimming cost V 2 bases and J 4 bases; bases outside gene matches: 5. The CDR3 extends over 15 amino acids. The CDR3 region has the DNA TGTGCCAGCAGCTTAATAGCGGGAGGACTTTACGAGCAGTACTTC. It codes for CASSLIAGGLYEQYF.

The chain recombines TRBV5-1 with TRBJ2-3; possible D gene TRBD2, 6 bases. Germline-derived CDR1 and CDR2 are SGHRS and YFSETQ. Trimming took off 0 bases at V and 1 base at J, with 12 bases between the two ends. The CDR3 is 16 residues long. The CDR3 region has the DNA TGCGCCAGCAGCTTGGTAGGTAGCGGACGCACAGATACGCAGTATTTT. The encoded protein is CASSLVGSGRTDTQYF.

The V call is TRBV11-3, the J call TRBJ2-3; TRBD2 aligns across 7 bases. The CDR3 covers 18 residues. V lost 0 bases, J lost 5 bases, and 14 bases stayed unmatched. CDR1 is SGHNT, CDR2 YENEEA, per germline. The CDR3 sequence: CASSLDLMGGPLGDTQYF. In DNA form, the CDR3 reads TGTGCCAGCAGCTTAGATCTCATGGGAGGGCCGCTGGGAGATACGCAGTATTTT.

The V call is TRBV6-5, the J call TRBJ1-5, with D possibly being TRBD1 (5 bases). Germline CDR1 reads MNHEY; CDR2 reads SVGAGI. This CDR3 has 14 residues. V was trimmed by 10 bases and J by 0 bases, leaving 13 bases between them. CDR3 sequence reads: CATGRSYSNQPQHF. Written as DNA, the CDR3 is TGTGCCACAGGGAGGAGTTATAGCAATCAGCCCCAGCATTTT.

This clone has more than one count but fewer than ten. V gene TRBV2 combines with J gene TRBJ1-1; no firm D call. The CDR3 runs 12 residues. Trimming shortened V by 3 bases and J by 6 bases, and 8 bases separated the two germline ends. Germline lookup yields CDR1 SNHLY and CDR2 FYNNEI. The DNA of the CDR3 is TGTGCCAGCAGTGAGGTAAGAGCTGAAGCTTTCTTT. Its translation is CASSEVRAEAFF.